These 29 T cell receptor beta chains were sequenced from one sample in a study of shared clonotypes between healthy human individuals. Produced via immunoSEQ multiplex PCR; TCRdb's table is partial and in-frame only. The sample contains approximately 620,000 clones, more than 95% of which appear only once. Sequencing input: naive CD4+ T cells sorted from blood. Subset described: CD45RA+ positively selected. All receptors come from a woman in her thirties in good health.

In this sample, this clone turned up a few times. The rearrangement joins TRBV7-9 to TRBJ1-3; D unresolved. CDR3 length: 14 amino acids. V was trimmed by 5 bases and J by 5 bases, leaving 13 bases between them. Looked up from germline, CDR1 is SEHNR and CDR2 is FQNEAQ (reference sequence). CDR3 nucleotides: TGTGCCAGCAGCCAATGGGATCACCGAAACACCATATATTTT. This gives the protein CASSQWDHRNTIYF.

This rearrangement joins TRBV30 to TRBJ2-2; D unclear. Germline CDR1 GTSNPN, CDR2 SVGIG (reference sequence). V was trimmed by 0 bases and J by 6 bases, leaving 8 bases between them. CDR3 size: 13 residues. CDR3 amino acids: CAWSVLGSGELFF. CDR3 DNA: TGTGCCTGGAGTGTTTTAGGTTCCGGGGAGCTGTTTTTT.

The rearrangement uses TRBV19 and TRBJ1-5; tentatively, D is TRBD1 (5 bases). The CDR3 is 14 amino acids. V was pared by 4 bases and J by 4 bases, with 11 bases between. Germline V gene data show CDR1 as LNHDA and CDR2 as SQIVND (reference sequence). The CDR3 DNA reads as TGTGCCAGTAGTACGACAGTGACTAATCAGCCCCAGCATTTT. Protein product: CASSTTVTNQPQHF.

The chain combines TRBV7-2 with TRBJ2-5, with 15 nucleotides matching TRBD2. Trimming removed 4 bases from V and 5 bases from J; junction bases left unmatched: 5. This CDR3 spans 16 amino acids. Germline V gene data show CDR1 as SGHTA and CDR2 as FQGNSA. This chain's CDR3 is CASSSGTSGRRETQYF. CDR3 sequence (DNA): TGTGCCAGCAGCTCCGGGACTAGCGGGAGGAGGGAGACCCAGTACTTC.

As for this clone: This same CDR3 is encoded by further DNA sequences in the sample. The rearrangement uses TRBV5-1 and TRBJ2-5; D remains unclear. Deletions cut 0 bases from V and 2 bases from J, with 8 bases between. The CDR3 spans 14 residues. Germline V gives CDR1 SGHRS, CDR2 YFSETQ. The CDR3 DNA follows: TGCGCCAGCAGCTTGGGGGCTAGTCAAGAGACCCAGTACTTC. Translated: CASSLGASQETQYF.

Regarding this clone: Different DNA sequences within this sample yield the same CDR3. The chain uses TRBV28 and TRBJ2-5; D remains unclear. Germline V gene data show CDR1 as MDHEN and CDR2 as SYDVKM. V lost 6 bases, J lost 4 bases, and 6 bases lay in between. The CDR3 contains 11 residues. This chain's CDR3 is CASSSRETQYF. CDR3 coding DNA: TGTGCCAGCAGCTCTCGAGAGACCCAGTACTTC. The full variable domain, in which reference TRBV28 and TRBJ2-5 provide the parts outside the CDR3, is DVKVTQSSRYLVKRTGEKVFLECVQDMDHENMFWYRQDPGLGLRLIYFSYDVKMKEKGDIPEGYSVSREKKERFSLILESASTNQTSMYLCASSSRETQYFGPGTRLLVL.

For this clone: A junction boundary mismatches the germline segment, possibly from a read error. The chain combines TRBV7-2 with TRBJ2-7, with 10 nucleotides matching TRBD2. The CDR3 is 14 residues long. The germline CDR1 and CDR2 sequences are SGHTA and FQGNSA. CDR3 bases: TGTGCCAGCAGCAGTAGCGGGAGGTCCTCCGAGCAGTACTTC. Translation: CASSSSGRSSEQYF.

The rearrangement joins TRBV11-2 to TRBJ1-1; 7 bases are a match to TRBD1. CDR3 length: 12 residues. With 5 bases clipped from V and 6 bases from J, the junction kept 3 bases outside the gene matches. Germline CDR1 reads SGHAT; CDR2 reads FQNNGV. In DNA, the CDR3 is TGTGCCAGCAGCGCAGGGGGACCTGAAGCTTTCTTT. It codes for CASSAGGPEAFF.

The genes are TRBV11-2 and TRBJ2-4; no firm D call. The germline V gene has CDR1 SGHAT and CDR2 FQNNGV. The CDR3 is 14 residues long. V lost 2 bases to trimming and J lost 9 bases, with 14 bases between them. The CDR3 DNA follows: TGTGCCAGCAGCTTAAGTAGTGGGTGGGTCATTCAGTACTTC. It is translated as CASSLSSGWVIQYF.

On this clone: Other DNA sequences of this sample code for an identical CDR3. This chain uses TRBV9 with TRBJ2-2; 10 nucleotides match TRBD2. Looked up from germline, CDR1 is SGDLS and CDR2 is YYNGEE. This CDR3 spans 16 amino acids. V lost 0 bases, J lost 7 bases, and 6 bases stayed unmatched. The CDR3 region is CASSVGLAGVGGELFF. The CDR3 DNA sequence: TGTGCCAGCAGCGTAGGGCTAGCGGGAGTAGGCGGGGAGCTGTTTTTT. The complete variable domain, with remaining parts taken from reference TRBV9 and TRBJ2-2, reads DSGVTQTPKHLITATGQRVTLRCSPRSGDLSVYWYQQSLDQGLQFLIQYYNGEERAKGNILERFSAQQFPDLHSELNLSSLELGDSALYFCASSVGLAGVGGELFFGEGSRLTVL.

The chain recombines TRBV28 with TRBJ2-5; the D is unclear. The closer fit of TRBJ2-7 to the DNA end suggests the J call may be wrong. Germline V CDR1 and CDR2: MDHEN, SYDVKM. CDR3 size: 13 residues. The chain's CDR3 is CASRGQINYEQYF. CDR3 DNA sequence: TGTGCCAGCAGAGGGCAGATAAACTACGAGCAGTACTTC.

The V call is TRBV5-6, the J call TRBJ1-2, with no clear D. Looked up from germline, CDR1 is SGHDT and CDR2 is YYEEEE. V lost 1 base and J lost 10, with 14 bases in between. This CDR3 is 13 amino acids long. In DNA, the CDR3 is TGTGCCAGCAGCTTGTATGGGATACCCTACTACACCTTC. Protein: CASSLYGIPYYTF.

This sequence joins TRBV28 and TRBJ1-5; the D gene is possibly TRBD1 (5 bases). Germline CDR1 MDHEN, CDR2 SYDVKM. This CDR3 comprises 12 residues. Trimming shortened V by 3 bases and J by 7 bases, and 7 bases separated the two germline ends. CDR3 region: CASSFGHQPQHF. CDR3 DNA sequence: TGTGCCAGCAGTTTCGGACACCAGCCCCAGCATTTT.

The chain employs TRBV30 and TRBJ1-2; D is uncertain. Trimming cost V 0 bases and J 6 bases, with 8 bases left between them. This CDR3 has 12 residues. CDR1 and CDR2 from the germline V gene are GTSNPN and SVGIG (reference sequence). The CDR3 is CAWSVTRHGYTF. The DNA for the CDR3 is TGTGCCTGGAGTGTGACCAGGCATGGCTACACCTTC.

J is TRBJ1-1 and V is TRBV18; D possibly corresponds to TRBD1 (5 bases). Germline V gene lookup returns CDR1 KGHSH and CDR2 LQKENI. The V end was cut by 3 bases, the J end by 5 bases, with 13 bases between. This CDR3 spans 14 amino acids. CDR3 sequence reads: CASSPRGWGTEAFF. The CDR3 coding sequence is TGTGCCAGCTCACCCCGGGGATGGGGGACTGAAGCTTTCTTT.

In regard to this clone: Other DNA sequences within the sample encode an identical CDR3. CDR3 residues: CASSLGYEQYF. CDR3 sequence (DNA): TGTGCCAGCAGTCTGGGCTACGAGCAGTACTTC. The chain uses TRBV28 and TRBJ2-7, with D unresolved. The CDR3 is 11 amino acids. The V gene lost 5 bases and the J gene lost 3 bases, with 5 bases spanning the gap. Looked up from germline, CDR1 is MDHEN and CDR2 is SYDVKM.

The V gene is TRBV5-1, the J gene TRBJ2-6; D is unresolved. Trimming took off 0 bases at V and 0 bases at J, with 4 bases between the two ends. The CDR3 totals 15 residues. Germline lookup yields CDR1 SGHRS and CDR2 YFSETQ. CDR3 in DNA: TGCGCCAGCAGCTTGGTCGCCTCTGGGGCCAACGTCCTGACTTTC. Its protein is CASSLVASGANVLTF. Variable domain in full (rest from reference TRBV5-1 and TRBJ2-6): KAGVTQTPRYLIKTRGQQVTLSCSPISGHRSVSWYQQTPGQGLQFLFEYFSETQRNKGNFPGRFSGRQFSNSRSEMNVSTLELGDSALYLCASSLVASGANVLTFGAGSRLTVL.

The chain combines TRBV19 with TRBJ1-2; 10 bases are shared with TRBD1. The CDR3 runs 13 residues. Germline V gene sequence: CDR1 LNHDA, CDR2 SQIVND (reference sequence). Trimming took 8 bases from V and 4 from J; bases not matched to a gene: 4. CDR3 nucleotide sequence: TGTGCCAGTGAAGGGACAGGGGTCTATGGCTACACCTTC. This sequence encodes CASEGTGVYGYTF.

This clone has just one count. The chain uses TRBV19 and TRBJ1-1; D gene unclear. The CDR3 spans 12 residues. With 3 bases removed from V and 7 bases from J, the gap between germline ends came to 9 bases. Germline V lookup: CDR1 LNHDA, CDR2 SQIVND (reference sequence). CDR3 residues: CASSMGASEAFF. DNA for the CDR3: TGTGCCAGTAGTATGGGCGCCAGTGAAGCTTTCTTT.

This clone was picked up one time. The gene calls are TRBV7-2 and TRBJ1-2; D might be TRBD1 (5 bases). The CDR3 loop spans 17 amino acids. Germline V gene sequence: CDR1 SGHTA, CDR2 FQGNSA. V was shortened by 3 bases and J by 4 bases, with 21 bases between the two germline ends. The CDR3 region is CASSFLGAGVGSYGYTF. The CDR3 coding sequence is TGTGCCAGCAGCTTTCTTGGGGCCGGGGTCGGGAGCTATGGCTACACCTTC.

The chain carries TRBV9 and TRBJ2-5; 7 nucleotides agree with TRBD2. The CDR3 consists of 16 residues. J gave up 2 bases and V 3 bases, and 10 bases lay outside the gene matches. The germline V gene has CDR1 SGDLS and CDR2 YYNGEE. This CDR3 is CASSAGMGTIQETQYF. The CDR3 DNA is TGTGCCAGCAGCGCGGGGATGGGGACTATACAAGAGACCCAGTACTTC.

V and J are TRBV23-1 and TRBJ1-5, with TRBD1 matching over 7 bases. TRBV23-1 is designated an ORF whose function remains uncertain. V was clipped by 1 base and J by 6 bases; unmatched bases: 9. The CDR3 runs 16 residues. In nucleotides, the CDR3 is TGCGCCAGCAGTCAATTCCCGGGGACAGAGTTTCAGCCCCAGCATTTT. This translates into CASSQFPGTEFQPQHF.

In the case of this clone: The sample carries other DNA sequences with the same CDR3. The gene calls are TRBV20-1 and TRBJ2-7; D not certain. The CDR3 extends over 11 amino acids. V dropped 6 bases and J dropped 2 bases, with 8 bases sitting between them. CDR1 DFQATT and CDR2 SNEGSKA come from the germline V gene (reference sequence). The CDR3 bases are TGCAGTGCCGGCCCCCCCTACGAGCAGTACTTC. Translating gives CSAGPPYEQYF.

The rearrangement joins TRBV27 to TRBJ1-2, with 9 bases fitting TRBD1. The V segment lost 9 bases and the J segment 4 bases; nucleotides outside the gene matches: 6. The V gene's germline CDR1 is MNHEY and CDR2 SMNVEV (reference sequence). This CDR3 comprises 13 residues. CDR3 in DNA: TGTGCCAGTGCTACAGGGGGCTTCTATGGCTACACCTTC. It codes for CASATGGFYGYTF.

The chain employs TRBV18 and TRBJ2-7; 7 nucleotides agree with TRBD2. Germline V gene data show CDR1 as KGHSH and CDR2 as LQKENI. Trimming removed 3 bases from V and 2 bases from J; junction bases left unmatched: 1. The CDR3 is 13 residues long. The CDR3 DNA sequence: TGTGCCAGCTCACCGGGGACTACCTACGAGCAGTACTTC. Translated: CASSPGTTYEQYF.

J is TRBJ1-5 and V is TRBV27, with a weak D call TRBD1 (5 bases). The CDR3 is 15 residues long. The germline V and J ends were trimmed by 5 bases and 0 bases, with 11 bases remaining between them. The germline V gene has CDR1 MNHEY and CDR2 SMNVEV (reference sequence). The CDR3 DNA is TGTGCCAGCAGTGTAGGGGACCTTAGCAATCAGCCCCAGCATTTT. Protein product: CASSVGDLSNQPQHF.

The gene calls are TRBV28 and TRBJ2-2, with TRBD2 matching over 12 bases. V lost 1 base, J lost 5 bases, and 5 bases stayed unmatched. CDR1 is MDHEN, CDR2 SYDVKM, per germline. The CDR3 has 17 residues. The DNA of the CDR3 is TGTGCCAGCAGTTTATCCCCCCTAGCGGGGGGGACCGGGGAGCTGTTTTTT. Protein sequence: CASSLSPLAGGTGELFF. Together with reference TRBV28 and TRBJ2-2, the CDR3 gives the full variable domain: DVKVTQSSRYLVKRTGEKVFLECVQDMDHENMFWYRQDPGLGLRLIYFSYDVKMKEKGDIPEGYSVSREKKERFSLILESASTNQTSMYLCASSLSPLAGGTGELFFGEGSRLTVL.

The rearrangement joins TRBV2 to TRBJ2-4; D assignment may be TRBD1 or TRBD2 (5 bases each). V was cut by 1 base and J by 8 bases, with 15 bases left in between. This CDR3 comprises 15 residues. The germline gives CDR1 SNHLY, CDR2 FYNNEI. CDR3 residues: CASSEESLPGHIQYF. The CDR3 DNA is TGTGCCAGCAGTGAAGAATCTCTCCCGGGGCACATTCAGTACTTC.

This clone came up once. The gene calls are TRBV7-9 and TRBJ2-7; possible D gene TRBD1, 8 bases. Trimming stripped 3 bases from V and 6 bases from J, with 15 bases between. The CDR3 covers 14 residues. The germline V gene has CDR1 SEHNR and CDR2 FQNEAQ (reference sequence). The CDR3 DNA sequence: TGTGCCAGCAGCTTTGGGGGGGACAGGCTCGAGCAGTACTTC. This gives the protein CASSFGGDRLEQYF. Using reference TRBV7-9 and TRBJ2-7 for the parts outside the CDR3, the full variable domain is DTGVSQNPRHKITKRGQNVTFRCDPISEHNRLYWYRQTLGQGPEFLTYFQNEAQLEKSRLLSDRFSAERPKGSFSTLEIQRTEQGDSAMYLCASSFGGDRLEQYFGPGTRLTVT.